This T cell receptor (beta chain) was profiled in a study of TIL therapy for anti-PD-1-resistant metastatic lung cancer (TCRdb year 2021). In the study overall: Enrolled patients had a median age of around 49 years (range about 38-75) and a median tumor PD-L1 proportion score of over 5.5%. Most of the cohort had lung adenocarcinoma, a handful of tumors were EGFR-mutant and two were ALK-rearranged, and half of the patients were current or former smokers. A median non-synonymous tumor mutation burden of under 1.9 mutations per megabase was determined across the cohort by whole-exome sequencing. Clonotypes were tracked across tumor, expanded TIL product and serial blood samples by T cell receptor beta sequencing of tumor and peripheral blood. Paper-wide results and their limitations: The cohort was highly selected, including more treatment-naive, never-smoker and oncogene-addicted patients than is typical, which limits generalizability. Clonal turnover during TIL culture was high, and many clones enriched in the product were not detected in the baseline tumor, suggesting clonal contraction instead of faithful expansion. Higher clonality and lower diversity were observed in expanded TIL cultures than in baseline intratumoral T cells (median clonality around 5.7% vs 31%, p < 0.0001). The study protocol defined all tumor marker inferences as exploratory.

From a lookup of the germline V gene, CDR1 and CDR2 are SGHTA and FQGNSA. Spanning cysteine to phenylalanine, the CDR3 consists of 18 amino acids. The DNA shown is the 54-base CDR3, in frame from base 1. Trimming accounts for 4 bases at V and 4 bases at J, while the number of junction bases matched to no gene is 12. TCR beta CDR3 regions were amplified from genomic DNA by bias-controlled multiplex PCR with the immunoSEQ v3 hsTCRB kit. TCR libraries were sequenced on an Illumina NextSeq 500 to 1.5 million to 2.5 million read pairs for survey level or about 5-6.5 million for deep level. The published analysis was carried out like this. V, D and J genes were assigned, non-productive sequences were removed, and clonality was reported by immunoSEQ Analyzer software. Repertoires of infused TIL and blood were compared using productive Simpson clonality and the Morisita overlap index of productive TRB rearrangements. TCRdb mirrors the immuneACCESS table, restricted to in-frame sequences. Some clones are absent from its copies; in checked studies, under half trace to an unresolved V gene, and the reason for the others is unknown. Clone size and the V and J calls come from that table; the DNA yielded D and trimming. Across this sample there are roughly 6,800 clones, with nearly 75% seen only once. The top ten clonotypes cover roughly 7% of the sample.

This clone is a singleton in its sample. Which antigen it targets is not known. One base away there is no much larger clone; base qualities are not given. This specimen's time point label, per the study, means: pre-treatment sample, taken before nivolumab and TIL therapy. The baseline tumor samples, taken from the same resection that was used to grow TIL, were excised metastases, most often pleural nodules or supraclavicular lymph nodes. Tumors were harvested before any PD-1/PD-L1 blockade; patients then received nivolumab, and those progressing received lymphodepletion, expanded TIL infusion and IL-2. Adults with stage 4 NSCLC were enrolled in a dual-center phase I trial from 2017 to early 2020. Samples were obtained from a single-arm, open-label phase I trial in which tumor-infiltrating lymphocyte therapy with nivolumab was evaluated in advanced non-small cell lung cancer. For each resected tumor, portions were snap-frozen in liquid nitrogen and kept at -80 degrees C. Tumor regions of interest were selected on H&E sections using laser-capture macrodissection, ground into 15 mg aliquots, and extracted using Qiagen Allprep kits.

The TCR originated in a person aged 25-85 years with non-small cell lung cancer. The chain uses TRBV7-2 and TRBJ2-1; TRBD2 aligns with 11 central bases. The sample was tumor tissue, taken at baseline. The DNA sequence is as follows: TGTGCCAGCAGCTCGCAACCACTAGCGGGAGATTATTACAATGAGCAGTTCTTC. The translation is CASSSQPLAGDYYNEQFF.